Listed here are 27 T cell receptor beta chains from one sample, sequenced in a study of blood T cell repertoires in COVID-19 (dated by TCRdb to about 2020). Library preparation used the immunoSEQ multiplex PCR assay. TCRdb obtained this table from immuneACCESS and retained in-frame rearrangements with V and J assigned. These tables miss some clones; where compared with another copy, unresolved V genes account for less than half of the shortfall, and the remainder is unexplained. The sample table contains hundreds of thousands of clones; only one count was recorded for around 90% of them. The ten largest clones add up to 1.5% to 2% of the sample. The sequenced material came from PBMCs or T cells enriched from blood (not recorded which). Source of these receptors: a woman in her late teens or twenties who had recovered from COVID-19.

The rearrangement links TRBV3-1 (or the pseudogene TRBV3-2) to TRBJ2-1; possible D gene TRBD2, 5 bases. CDR3 length equals 14 residues. Per the germline V gene, CDR1 is LGHDT and CDR2 is YNNKEL (reference sequence). The V end lost 4 bases, the J end lost 6 bases, and 13 bases lay between the germline ends. The chain's CDR3 is CASSPPWTGNEQFF. Here the CDR3 DNA reads TGTGCCAGCAGCCCTCCTTGGACTGGCAATGAGCAGTTCTTC.

The chain employs TRBV7-2 and TRBJ1-5; TRBD1 agrees at 9 bases. Looked up from germline, CDR1 is SGHTA and CDR2 is FQGNSA. This CDR3 spans 15 amino acids. J lost 6 bases, V lost 4 bases, and 7 bases had no gene match. This chain's CDR3 is CASSYGGTGIQPQHF. CDR3 DNA sequence: TGTGCCAGCAGCTATGGAGGGACAGGGATTCAGCCCCAGCATTTT.

The J gene is TRBJ2-7, the V gene TRBV5-1; 8 bases map to TRBD1. This CDR3 comprises 15 residues. Germline CDR1 SGHRS, CDR2 YFSETQ. V was clipped by 0 bases and J by 0 bases; unmatched bases: 2. CDR3 loop: CASSLAGQGSYEQYF. The CDR3 coding sequence is TGCGCCAGCAGCTTGGCAGGACAGGGCTCCTACGAGCAGTACTTC.

V and J are TRBV7-6 and TRBJ1-2; TRBD1 might be the D (5 bases). This CDR3 comprises 15 residues. The germline V gene has CDR1 SGHVS and CDR2 FNYEAQ. The germline V and J ends were trimmed by 5 bases and 7 bases, with 20 bases remaining between them. CDR3 loop: CASSPQSGDVGGYTF. The CDR3 region has the DNA TGTGCCAGCAGCCCCCAGAGCGGGGACGTCGGTGGCTACACCTTC.

The J gene is TRBJ1-1, the V gene TRBV3-1 (or the pseudogene TRBV3-2), with TRBD1 as a possible D gene (5 bases). There are 14 residues in the CDR3. The ends were cut back, 1 base at V and 2 bases at J, with 8 bases in the middle. Germline CDR1 and CDR2: LGHDT and YNNKEL (reference sequence). The CDR3 region is CASSQARVNTEAFF. CDR3 DNA sequence: TGTGCCAGCAGCCAAGCCAGGGTAAACACTGAAGCTTTCTTT.

This clone was found a few times. V gene TRBV6-4 combines with J gene TRBJ2-1; 9 nucleotides line up with TRBD2. This CDR3 has 15 amino acids. The germline gives CDR1 MRHNA, CDR2 SNTAGT. V trimming: 2 bases; J trimming: 6 bases; junction bases outside the gene matches: 5. CDR3 nucleotide sequence: TGTGCCAGCAGTGACAGGCTAGCGGGATCCAATGAGCAGTTCTTC. Its protein product is CASSDRLAGSNEQFF.

The V and J genes are TRBV27 and TRBJ1-1; TRBD1 might be the D (6 bases). There are 14 residues in the CDR3. Germline assignment: CDR1 MNHEY and CDR2 SMNVEV (reference sequence). V was cut by 6 bases and J by 8 bases, with 19 bases left in between. In DNA, the CDR3 is TGTGCCAGCAGCCGAGACCTCAAAAGGGGGGAAGCTTTCTTT. Residues: CASSRDLKRGEAFF.

The chain combines TRBV5-8 with TRBJ1-2, with D possibly matching TRBD1 (5 bases). The CDR3 sequence is 13 residues long. Germline assignment: CDR1 SGHTS and CDR2 YDEGEE. V lost 7 bases to trimming and J lost 8 bases, with 18 bases between them. This CDR3 reads CASLPGQGGGYTF. CDR3 bases: TGTGCCAGCTTGCCCGGTCAGGGCGGAGGCTACACCTTC.

V gene TRBV28 combines with J gene TRBJ1-1; 9 bases fit TRBD1. This CDR3 has 19 residues. Germline V gene data show CDR1 as MDHEN and CDR2 as SYDVKM. V lost 0 bases to trimming and J lost 0 bases; unmatched junction nucleotides: 11. CDR3 amino acids: CASSLWFIGGQGVNTEAFF. The CDR3 region has the DNA TGTGCCAGCAGTTTATGGTTTATAGGGGGACAGGGCGTGAACACTGAAGCTTTCTTT.

The chain links TRBV19 to TRBJ1-2; D may be TRBD1 (6 bases). This CDR3 has 16 residues. V was trimmed by 5 bases and J by 5 bases, leaving 21 bases between them. Germline values: CDR1 LNHDA, CDR2 SQIVND (reference sequence). Here the CDR3 DNA reads TGTGCCAGTAGTCGGGCCACCCAGGGGCCAAGTTATGGCTACACCTTC. Translated, it gives CASSRATQGPSYGYTF.

The CDR3 protein is CASSEGPAAEYYGYTF. The CDR3 DNA reads TGTGCCAGCAGTGAAGGGCCGGCGGCCGAATACTATGGCTACACCTTC. J is TRBJ1-2 and V is TRBV6-1, with unresolved D. V lost 1 base and J 3 bases, leaving 15 bases between the germline ends. This CDR3 region has 16 residues. Germline V gene lookup returns CDR1 MNHNS and CDR2 SASEGT.

The J gene is TRBJ2-7, the V gene TRBV18; D not certain. Germline V gene lookup returns CDR1 KGHSH and CDR2 LQKENI. CDR3 length equals 13 residues. Between the trimmed V and J ends, which lost 1 base and 3 bases, there was a span of 7 bases. CDR3 sequence (DNA): TGTGCCAGCTCACCACTCAGGAACTACGAGCAGTACTTC. The encoded protein is CASSPLRNYEQYF.

The chain is built from TRBV10-2 and TRBJ2-7; 11 bases line up with TRBD2. The CDR3 spans 15 residues. Per the germline V gene, CDR1 is WSHSY and CDR2 is SAAADI. V dropped 3 bases and J dropped 2; count of bases not matched to a gene: 3. The DNA of the CDR3 is TGCGCCAGCAGTGATACTAGCGGGGGAACCTACGAGCAGTACTTC. Translated, it gives CASSDTSGGTYEQYF.

The V and J genes are TRBV20-1 and TRBJ2-7; D is perhaps TRBD2 (6 bases). The length of the CDR3 is 12 residues. Germline CDR1 is DFQATT and CDR2 is SNEGSKA (reference sequence). V gave up 3 bases and J gave up 3 bases, with 9 bases separating them. CDR3 amino acids: CSASAGNYEQYF. CDR3 nucleotide sequence: TGCAGTGCTAGTGCGGGGAACTACGAGCAGTACTTC.

The genes are TRBV4-2 and TRBJ1-5; D unclear. Germline V gene data show CDR1 as LGHNA and CDR2 as YNFKEQ. The CDR3 totals 14 residues. V was cut by 0 bases and J by 0 bases, with 3 bases left in between. The CDR3 sequence: CASSQDGSNQPQHF. The CDR3 DNA sequence: TGTGCCAGCAGCCAAGACGGTAGCAATCAGCCCCAGCATTTT.

The chain links TRBV4-1 to TRBJ1-4; D gene unclear. The V and J ends lost 0 bases and 0 bases respectively, with 11 bases between them. From germline, CDR1 is MGHRA and CDR2 YSYEKL. This CDR3 has 17 amino acids. CDR3 in DNA: TGCGCCAGCAGCCAAGAACCGTACACCTCAACTAATGAAAAACTGTTTTTT. Its translation is CASSQEPYTSTNEKLFF.

V gene TRBV27 combines with J gene TRBJ2-1; D is perhaps TRBD2 (5 bases). With 4 bases removed from V and 4 bases from J, the gap between germline ends came to 14 bases. CDR3 size: 15 residues. The germline V gene has CDR1 MNHEY and CDR2 SMNVEV (reference sequence). CDR3 loop: CASSYGEPRYNEQFF. In DNA, the CDR3 is TGTGCCAGCAGTTACGGGGAACCTCGATACAATGAGCAGTTCTTC.

The chain carries TRBV10-3 and TRBJ2-7; no clear D. The CDR3 spans 13 residues. V shed 4 bases and J shed 1 base, with 8 bases lying between them. CDR1 is ENHRY, CDR2 SYGVKD, per germline. The CDR3 region is CAISAAPSYEQYF. CDR3 sequence (DNA): TGTGCCATCAGTGCAGCGCCTTCCTACGAGCAGTACTTC.

This chain connects TRBV10-3 to TRBJ2-5; the match to TRBD2 covers 7 bases. The trim removed 3 bases at V and 0 bases at J, leaving 4 bases unmatched. The germline V gene encodes CDR1 ENHRY and CDR2 SYGVKD. CDR3 length: 15 residues. The CDR3 DNA sequence: TGTGCCATCAGTGACTTAGCGGGTAACCAAGAGACCCAGTACTTC. Residues: CAISDLAGNQETQYF.

V gene TRBV7-9 combines with J gene TRBJ1-5, with 9 bases identical to TRBD1. CDR1 SEHNR and CDR2 FQNEAQ come from the germline V gene (reference sequence). This CDR3 has 16 residues. The V gene end was trimmed by 4 bases and the J gene end by 6 bases; junction bases not matched to a gene: 10. The CDR3 spells CASSSPLQGAGQPQHF. The CDR3 DNA follows: TGTGCCAGCAGCTCGCCTCTACAGGGGGCGGGTCAGCCCCAGCATTTT. Based on the CDR3 plus reference TRBV7-9 and TRBJ1-5, the full variable domain is DTGVSQNPRHKITKRGQNVTFRCDPISEHNRLYWYRQTLGQGPEFLTYFQNEAQLEKSRLLSDRFSAERPKGSFSTLEIQRTEQGDSAMYLCASSSPLQGAGQPQHFGDGTRLSIL.

The chain joins TRBV27 to TRBJ2-7; D not resolved. This CDR3 contains 16 residues. Deletions cut 6 bases from V and 1 base from J, with 19 bases between. The V gene's germline CDR1 is MNHEY and CDR2 SMNVEV (reference sequence). In DNA form, the CDR3 reads TGTGCCAGCAGCCCCAGTACGCCCGACTTATCCTACGAGCAGTACTTC. Amino acids: CASSPSTPDLSYEQYF.

The J gene is TRBJ2-7, the V gene TRBV7-2; 7 bases agree with TRBD2. J was trimmed by 3 bases and V by 1 base; bases with no gene match: 3. Germline V CDR1 and CDR2: SGHTA, FQGNSA. CDR3 length: 14 amino acids. In DNA, the CDR3 is TGTGCCAGCAGCTTAGAGCGGGGCCTCTACGAGCAGTACTTC. It encodes CASSLERGLYEQYF.

V and J are TRBV5-1 and TRBJ1-2, with 7 bases that match TRBD1. Germline V gene lookup returns CDR1 SGHRS and CDR2 YFSETQ. CDR3 length equals 14 residues. J was trimmed by 5 bases and V by 4 bases; bases with no gene match: 8. As DNA, the CDR3 is TGCGCCAGCAGCCCGGGTGGGACAGAATATGGCTACACCTTC. It yields the protein CASSPGGTEYGYTF.

The rearrangement uses TRBV19 and TRBJ2-3, with D possibly matching TRBD2 (6 bases). V was pared by 9 bases and J by 2 bases, with 9 bases between. The CDR3 has 12 amino acids. Per germline, CDR1 LNHDA and CDR2 SQIVND (reference sequence). In DNA form, the CDR3 reads TGTGCCAGCGGGACTCTCACAGATACGCAGTATTTT. This codes for CASGTLTDTQYF.

The chain carries TRBV19 and TRBJ1-4; D not resolved. V lost 5 bases, J lost 4 bases, and 5 bases lay in between. Germline CDR1 reads LNHDA; CDR2 reads SQIVND (reference sequence). The CDR3 is 12 amino acids. The CDR3 region is CASSPYNEKLFF. The CDR3 region has the DNA TGTGCCAGTAGTCCTTATAATGAAAAACTGTTTTTT.

The V call is TRBV6-5, the J call TRBJ1-1, with D perhaps TRBD1 (6 bases). Germline CDR1 reads MNHEY; CDR2 reads SVGAGI. Trimming cost V 5 bases and J 6 bases, with 10 bases left between them. This CDR3 spans 12 amino acids. The CDR3 loop is CASSTGLAEAFF. The CDR3 DNA follows: TGTGCCAGCAGTACAGGGTTGGCTGAAGCTTTCTTT.

The chain uses TRBV9 and TRBJ2-1; 11 bases map to TRBD2. Germline V CDR1 and CDR2: SGDLS, YYNGEE. Unmatched junction bases numbered 5, after V lost 0 bases and J lost 9 bases. The CDR3 totals 15 residues. The CDR3 DNA reads as TGTGCCAGCAGCGTAGCACTAGCGGGAGACATTGAGCAGTTCTTC. Encoded protein: CASSVALAGDIEQFF.